A selection of T cell receptor beta chains follows, all from one sample in a study of CD8+CD57+ T cells in acquired aplastic anemia. Each CDR3 protein gets one entry after TCRdb re-called the reads with MiXCR. Seen here are about 68,000 distinct CDR3 sequences, roughly half observed once, and the top ten hold about 8.3%. Sequenced input: sorted CD4+, CD8+, or CD8+CD57+ T cells (not recorded which) from PBMCs. The receptors stem from a human donor in good health, serving as a control. CDR3s include the opening cysteine and the closing phenylalanine or tryptophan. A D gene is named only where the DNA matches it firmly. Size is stated for part of the rows, as once, few or many counts, or as a class when the clone is expanded.

d_gene	abundance	j_gene	len	v_gene	CDR3nt	CDR3aa
TRBD1	medium-sized	TRBJ1-1	13	TRBV19	TGTGCCAGTAGTATAATGGACAGGGCTGAAGCTTTCTTT	CASSIMDRAEAFF
NA	NA	TRBJ1-1	14	TRBV2	TGTGCCAGCAGTGATAGAGGGACGGGGACCGAAGCTTTCTTT	CASSDRGTGTEAFF
TRBD1	NA	TRBJ1-2	14	TRBV10-3	TGTGCCATCACTCCCGAGGGGACAGGGAATGGCTACACCTTC	CAITPEGTGNGYTF
NA	NA	TRBJ2-3	12	TRBV10-1	TGCGCCAGCAGCCGGAGCACAGATACGCAGTATTTT	CASSRSTDTQYF
TRBD1	NA	TRBJ2-3	19	TRBV11-1	TGTGCCAGCAGCTTAGCATCCCCGACAGGGGGTAGTTCCACAGATACGCAGTATTTT	CASSLASPTGGSSTDTQYF
NA	NA	TRBJ1-6	12	TRBV12-3/TRBV12-4	TGTGCCAGCAGCAGCGATAATTCACCCCTCCACTTT	CASSSDNSPLHF
NA	medium-sized	TRBJ2-5	15	TRBV29-1	TGCAGCGTTGATAAACCTAGGGGGGGAAGAGAGACCCAGTACTTC	CSVDKPRGGRETQYF
TRBD1	once	TRBJ1-2	16	TRBV15	TGTGCCACCAGCAAGTACAGGGGACTCTATGTTTGGGGCTACACCTTC	CATSKYRGLYVWGYTF
NA	NA	TRBJ2-7	14	TRBV15	TGTGCCACCAGACAAGGGTTATCCTTGTACGAGCAGTACTTC	CATRQGLSLYEQYF
TRBD2	NA	TRBJ2-1	15	TRBV9	TGTGCCAGCAGCCGTCTAGCGGGGGACAACAATGAGCAGTTCTTC	CASSRLAGDNNEQFF
TRBD1	many	TRBJ1-2	13	TRBV20-1	TGCAGTGCTAGCCTAGGACAGGGCTATGGCTACACCTTC	CSASLGQGYGYTF
TRBD2	NA	TRBJ2-2	19	TRBV7-6	TGTGCCAGCAGCTCCCGCGAGCTAGCGGGACGACTAGGGGCCGGGGAGCTGTTTTTT	CASSSRELAGRLGAGELFF
TRBD1	NA	TRBJ1-5	15	TRBV15	TGTGCCACCAGCAGAGATCGGGGACAGGGGCAGCCCCAGCATTTT	CATSRDRGQGQPQHF
TRBD1	many	TRBJ2-7	20	TRBV6-2/TRBV6-3	TGTGCCAGCAGTTACCCCCCACCGGGACAGGGTCTGGGTCTTGTGGTCGAGCAGTACTTC	CASSYPPPGQGLGLVVEQYF
NA	NA	TRBJ1-6	14	TRBV29-1	TGCAGCGTGCGGGTAGTGGGAGGCAATTCACCCCTCCACTTT	CSVRVVGGNSPLHF
NA	many	TRBJ2-1	12	TRBV6-1	TGTGCCAAGAGGACAGAACGAAATGAGCAGTTCTTC	CAKRTERNEQFF
NA	many	TRBJ1-5	14	TRBV5-8	TGTGCCAGCAGCTCTCAGGGGAGCAATCAGCCCCAGCATTTT	CASSSQGSNQPQHF
TRBD1	NA	TRBJ2-1	15	TRBV4-1	TGCGCCAGCAGCCTGACAGGGGCCCGGGGCGATGCGCAGTTCTTC	CASSLTGARGDAQFF
TRBD1	NA	TRBJ1-1	15	TRBV5-3	TGTGCCAGTGGCGGGGCTTCCACAGGGGACACTGAAGCTTTCTTT	CASGGASTGDTEAFF
NA	NA	TRBJ2-5	13	TRBV29-1	TGCAGCGCCAGACCTGGAGTCCAAGAGACCCAGTACTTC	CSARPGVQETQYF
NA	many	TRBJ2-7	13	TRBV2	TGTGCCAGCAGAGGATCGGGGCTCTTAGAGCAGTACTTC	CASRGSGLLEQYF
TRBD1	once	TRBJ2-1	15	TRBV19	TGTGCCAGTAGTTTTCGGACAGGGGTTTGGGATGAGCAGTTCTTC	CASSFRTGVWDEQFF
TRBD1	many	TRBJ2-7	15	TRBV19	TGTGCCAGTAGTATAAGCGGGACAGGGCAATACGAGCAGTACTTC	CASSISGTGQYEQYF
TRBD1	NA	TRBJ1-2	16	TRBV10-3	TGTGCCATCAGTGAGCCGGGACAGCAGGACCCCTATGGCTACACCTTC	CAISEPGQQDPYGYTF
NA	many	TRBJ1-2	15	TRBV11-2	TGTGCCAGCAGCTTGAGATTGGTTCCCAGCTATGGCTACACCTTC	CASSLRLVPSYGYTF